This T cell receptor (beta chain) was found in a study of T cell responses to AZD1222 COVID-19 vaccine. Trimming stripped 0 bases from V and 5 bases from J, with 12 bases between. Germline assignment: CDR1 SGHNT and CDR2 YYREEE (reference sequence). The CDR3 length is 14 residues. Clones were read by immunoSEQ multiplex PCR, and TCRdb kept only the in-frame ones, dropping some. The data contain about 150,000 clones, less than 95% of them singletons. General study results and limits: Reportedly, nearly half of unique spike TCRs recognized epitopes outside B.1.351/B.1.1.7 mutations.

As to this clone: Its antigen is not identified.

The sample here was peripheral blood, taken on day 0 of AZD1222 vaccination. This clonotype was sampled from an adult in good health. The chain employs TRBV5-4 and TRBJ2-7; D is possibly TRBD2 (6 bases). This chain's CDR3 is CASSLDREWNEQYV. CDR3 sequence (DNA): TGTGCCAGCAGCTTGGACCGGGAGTGGAACGAGCAGTACGTC.